The rows below give T cell receptor beta chains drawn from one sample of a study of T cells after yellow fever vaccination. Using its own MiXCR run on the 5' RACE reads, TCRdb lists one record per CDR3 protein. The repertoire has 240,000 or so distinct CDR3 sequences, 6.9% of them found once; the top ten carry approximately 0.85%. The sample in question was CD4+ T cells sorted from PBMCs, obtained 15 days after the yellow fever booster vaccination. These receptors were taken from a man aged 25-40 years who received the YFV17D yellow fever vaccine. Each CDR3 is given with its conserved first and last residue. The order of the fields is J gene, clone size, V gene, CDR3 protein. Size values are once, few and many counts, or a class for expanded clones, and some rows have none.

J gene: TRBJ1-1
clone size: few
V gene: TRBV20-1
CDR3 protein: CSARRLQGTEAFF

J gene: TRBJ1-4
clone size: many
V gene: TRBV10-2
CDR3 protein: CASSETRTVNEKLFF

J gene: TRBJ1-1
clone size: few
V gene: TRBV11-1
CDR3 protein: CASSLNRRTEAFF

J gene: TRBJ1-5
clone size: NA
V gene: TRBV5-1
CDR3 protein: CASSIQGGFGQPQHF

J gene: TRBJ2-5
clone size: few
V gene: TRBV7-2
CDR3 protein: CASSREGSQYF

J gene: TRBJ1-1
clone size: NA
V gene: TRBV6-6
CDR3 protein: CASSKLNTEAFF

J gene: TRBJ2-7
clone size: NA
V gene: TRBV6-2/TRBV6-3
CDR3 protein: CASRDRPYEQYF

J gene: TRBJ2-6
clone size: few
V gene: TRBV12-3/TRBV12-4
CDR3 protein: CASSLYPLTGTGANVLTF

J gene: TRBJ2-1
clone size: NA
V gene: TRBV12-3/TRBV12-4
CDR3 protein: CASSFRAFNEQFF

J gene: TRBJ2-5
clone size: many
V gene: TRBV18
CDR3 protein: CASSPGLAGGETQYF

J gene: TRBJ1-1
clone size: few
V gene: TRBV7-2
CDR3 protein: CASRDDGYTEAFF

J gene: TRBJ2-3
clone size: few
V gene: TRBV5-4
CDR3 protein: CASTSRTGAEDTQYF

J gene: TRBJ1-2
clone size: many
V gene: TRBV28
CDR3 protein: CASLRGGTYYGYTF

J gene: TRBJ2-1
clone size: few
V gene: TRBV6-2/TRBV6-3
CDR3 protein: CASSNRQGRNDEQFF

J gene: TRBJ2-2
clone size: many
V gene: TRBV2
CDR3 protein: CASSTGPGELFF

J gene: TRBJ1-2
clone size: few
V gene: TRBV29-1
CDR3 protein: CSVEDRGPGYTF

J gene: TRBJ1-5
clone size: many
V gene: TRBV12-3/TRBV12-4
CDR3 protein: CASSWSKYQPQHF

J gene: TRBJ2-5
clone size: few
V gene: TRBV7-2
CDR3 protein: CASSFLAGWVETQYF

J gene: TRBJ1-2
clone size: many
V gene: TRBV3-1
CDR3 protein: CASSRGTADGYTF

J gene: TRBJ2-3
clone size: few
V gene: TRBV20-1
CDR3 protein: CSASIRARPSTDTQYF

J gene: TRBJ2-6
clone size: many
V gene: TRBV27
CDR3 protein: CASSLTAAPSGANVLTF

J gene: TRBJ1-2
clone size: few
V gene: TRBV12-3/TRBV12-4
CDR3 protein: CASSLGVVGYTF

J gene: TRBJ2-3
clone size: NA
V gene: TRBV21-1
CDR3 protein: CASSKAPTDTQYF

J gene: TRBJ2-3
clone size: many
V gene: TRBV4-3
CDR3 protein: CASSHLAENRDTQYF

J gene: TRBJ1-4
clone size: many
V gene: TRBV12-3/TRBV12-4
CDR3 protein: CASSPGRGTAEKLFF

J gene: TRBJ2-3
clone size: many
V gene: TRBV7-2
CDR3 protein: CASSSGAGYTDTQYF

J gene: TRBJ1-2
clone size: many
V gene: TRBV6-6
CDR3 protein: CASSQDVNGYTF

J gene: TRBJ2-7
clone size: few
V gene: TRBV7-2
CDR3 protein: CASSVGGNPPYEQYF

J gene: TRBJ2-1
clone size: many
V gene: TRBV18
CDR3 protein: CASSQGLGGLGEQFF

J gene: TRBJ2-3
clone size: few
V gene: TRBV20-1
CDR3 protein: CSAPGRTDTQYF

J gene: TRBJ1-3
clone size: few
V gene: TRBV10-3
CDR3 protein: CATLASPGGFSGNTIYF

J gene: TRBJ2-1
clone size: few
V gene: TRBV20-1
CDR3 protein: CSARDQLVPSYNEQFF

J gene: TRBJ2-1
clone size: many
V gene: TRBV10-3
CDR3 protein: CAISESRESYNEQFF

J gene: TRBJ1-2
clone size: many
V gene: TRBV24-1
CDR3 protein: CATSETMGYGYTF

J gene: TRBJ2-7
clone size: few
V gene: TRBV20-1
CDR3 protein: CSARDWSGRSPYEQYF

J gene: TRBJ2-7
clone size: many
V gene: TRBV7-2
CDR3 protein: CASSLGGGSVYEQYF

J gene: TRBJ2-5
clone size: many
V gene: TRBV6-2/TRBV6-3
CDR3 protein: CASTPGPRGMETQYF

J gene: TRBJ2-3
clone size: few
V gene: TRBV7-2
CDR3 protein: CASSRAVTDTQYF

J gene: TRBJ2-1
clone size: many
V gene: TRBV12-3/TRBV12-4
CDR3 protein: CASSPGGPTNEQFF

J gene: TRBJ1-5
clone size: NA
V gene: TRBV7-2
CDR3 protein: CASSLARNQPQHF

J gene: TRBJ2-5
clone size: many
V gene: TRBV29-1
CDR3 protein: CSALGLAGVETQYF